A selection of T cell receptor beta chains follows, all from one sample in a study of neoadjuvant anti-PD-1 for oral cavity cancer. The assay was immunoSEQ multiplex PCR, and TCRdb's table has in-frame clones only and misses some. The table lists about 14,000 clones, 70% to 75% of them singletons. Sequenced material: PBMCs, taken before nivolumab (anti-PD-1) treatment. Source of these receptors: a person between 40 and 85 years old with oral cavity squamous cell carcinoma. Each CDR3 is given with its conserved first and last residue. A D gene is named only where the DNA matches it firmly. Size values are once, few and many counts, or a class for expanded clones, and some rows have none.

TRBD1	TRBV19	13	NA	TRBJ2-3	TGTGCCAGTAACGACAGGGAAACAGATACGCAGTATTTT	CASNDRETDTQYF
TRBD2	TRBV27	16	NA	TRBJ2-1	TGTGCCAGCAGTTTTGTGGATACTAGCGGGAGAAAGGAGCAGTTCTTC	CASSFVDTSGRKEQFF
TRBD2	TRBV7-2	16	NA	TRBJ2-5	TGTGCCAGCAGCACATCTCCGGGGGGGTCTCAAGAGACCCAGTACTTC	CASSTSPGGSQETQYF
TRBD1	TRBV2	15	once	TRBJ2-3	TGTGCCAGCAGCCCCCGGACAGGGGCCACAGATACGCAGTATTTT	CASSPRTGATDTQYF
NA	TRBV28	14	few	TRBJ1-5	TGTGCCAGCAGTTTGCTCGGGAGGACTCAGCCCCAGCATTTT	CASSLLGRTQPQHF
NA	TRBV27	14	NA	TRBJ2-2	TGTGCCAGCAACCAGGCGGGGTCCACCGGGGAGCTGTTTTTT	CASNQAGSTGELFF
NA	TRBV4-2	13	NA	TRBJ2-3	TGTGCCAGCAGCAGTAGAATAGGAGATACGCAGTATTTT	CASSSRIGDTQYF
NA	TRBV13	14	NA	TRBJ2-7	TGTGCCAGCAGCTTAGCACCCGACAATTACGAGCAGTACTTC	CASSLAPDNYEQYF
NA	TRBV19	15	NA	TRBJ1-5	TGTGCCAGTAGTATCCTCTCCCCCGGAAATCAGCCCCAGCATTTT	CASSILSPGNQPQHF
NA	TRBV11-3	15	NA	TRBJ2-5	TGTGCCAGCAGCTTAGATAGAGCAAGCCAAGAGACCCAGTACTTC	CASSLDRASQETQYF
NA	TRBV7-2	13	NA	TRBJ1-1	TGTGCCAGCAGCTTAGAATGGGGTCAGAGGGCTTTCTTT	CASSLEWGQRAFF
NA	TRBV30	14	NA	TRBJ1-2	TGTGCCTGGAGTGTACTGGGGACACGGGTCGGCTACACCTTC	CAWSVLGTRVGYTF
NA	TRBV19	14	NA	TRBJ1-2	TGTGCCAGTAGTGTACGAACGGGAATGGGAGGCTACACCTTC	CASSVRTGMGGYTF
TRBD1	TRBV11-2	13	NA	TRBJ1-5	TGTGCCAGCAGCTCGGACAGGGATCAGCCCCAGCATTTT	CASSSDRDQPQHF
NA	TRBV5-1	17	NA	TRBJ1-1	TGCGCCAGCAGCCCTGGGCCGAATGGACCTATCCTTGCTGAAGCTTTCTTT	CASSPGPNGPILAEAFF
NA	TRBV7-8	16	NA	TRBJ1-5	TGTGCCAGCAGCTTAGCGGGGAGGGCGGGCAATCAGCCCCAGCATTTT	CASSLAGRAGNQPQHF
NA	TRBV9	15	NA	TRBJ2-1	TGTGCCAGCAGCGTAGCGGGGGGCCCCTTAGATGAGCAGTTCTTC	CASSVAGGPLDEQFF
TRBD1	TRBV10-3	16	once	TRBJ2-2	TGTGCCATCAGTGAAAGCCAGGGGGCGAGCACCGGGGAGCTGTTTTTT	CAISESQGASTGELFF
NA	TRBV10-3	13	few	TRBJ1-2	TGTGCCATCAGTGAGAGGGAACAGAATGGCTACACCTTC	CAISEREQNGYTF
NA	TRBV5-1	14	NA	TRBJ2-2	TGCGCCAGCAAGGCCGGGAGCTTCACCGGGGAGCTGTTTTTT	CASKAGSFTGELFF
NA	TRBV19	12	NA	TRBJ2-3	TGTGCCAGTAGTATAAGCACAGATACGCAGTATTTT	CASSISTDTQYF
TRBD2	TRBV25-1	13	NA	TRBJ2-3	TGTGCCAGCAGGGGACTAGTGACAGATACGCAGTATTTT	CASRGLVTDTQYF
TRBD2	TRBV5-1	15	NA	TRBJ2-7	TGCGCCAGCAGGAAAGAACTAGCGGGAGATATCGAGCAGTACTTC	CASRKELAGDIEQYF
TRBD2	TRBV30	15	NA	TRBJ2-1	TGTGCCTGGGGTGGACTAGCGGACAGTTACAATGAGCAGTTCTTC	CAWGGLADSYNEQFF
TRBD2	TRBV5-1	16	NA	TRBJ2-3	TGCGCCAGCAGCCCGGACGCGGCGGGAGATAGAGATACGCAGTATTTT	CASSPDAAGDRDTQYF
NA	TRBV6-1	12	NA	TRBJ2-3	TGTGCCGAGGGGGATACGACAGATACGCAGTATTTT	CAEGDTTDTQYF
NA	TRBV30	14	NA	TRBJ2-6	TGTGCCGCCTTTGTGGTCTCTGGGGCCAACGTCCTGACTTTC	CAAFVVSGANVLTF
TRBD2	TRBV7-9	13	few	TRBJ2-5	TGTGCCAGCAGCTTAGGACTAGCGGAGACCCAGTACTTC	CASSLGLAETQYF
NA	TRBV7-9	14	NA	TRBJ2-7	TGTGCCAGCAGCTTGAGTTTCATCTCCTACGAGCAGTACTTC	CASSLSFISYEQYF
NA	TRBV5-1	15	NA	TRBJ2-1	TGCGCCAGCAGGGCCCCCGGGACCATGTACAATGAGCAGTTCTTC	CASRAPGTMYNEQFF
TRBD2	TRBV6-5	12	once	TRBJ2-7	TGTGTCAGCAGTCCCGGCGGGGGCGAGCAGTACTTC	CVSSPGGGEQYF
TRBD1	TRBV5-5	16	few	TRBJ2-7	TGTGCCAGCAGCTCCCGGCCGGGACAGGGGGCGGAGGAGCAGTACTTC	CASSSRPGQGAEEQYF
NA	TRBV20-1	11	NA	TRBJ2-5	TGCAGTGTTCAGGGTGGAGAGACCCAGTACTTC	CSVQGGETQYF
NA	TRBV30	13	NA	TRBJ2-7	TGTGCCTGTAGGCGCTCAGCGGCCTACGAGCAGTACTTC	CACRRSAAYEQYF
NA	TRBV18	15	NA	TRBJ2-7	TGTGCCAGCTCACCACCTCTAGGGGGCTCCTACGAGCAGTACTTC	CASSPPLGGSYEQYF
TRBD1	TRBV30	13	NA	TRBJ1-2	TGTGCCTGGATATCCAGGACAGGGCCTGGCTACACCTTC	CAWISRTGPGYTF
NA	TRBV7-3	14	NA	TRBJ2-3	TGTGCCAGCAGCTTAGGGGTCAGCACAGATACGCAGTATTTT	CASSLGVSTDTQYF
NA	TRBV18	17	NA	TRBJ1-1	TGTGCCAGCTCACCAAGAGGGATAACAGGGTTGAACACTGAAGCTTTCTTT	CASSPRGITGLNTEAFF
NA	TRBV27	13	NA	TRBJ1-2	TGTGCCAGCAGTGTCGACAGGAACTATGGCTACACCTTC	CASSVDRNYGYTF
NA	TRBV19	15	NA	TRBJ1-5	TGTGCCAGTAGGCTTTCGGCGCGGAGCAATCAGCCCCAGCATTTT	CASRLSARSNQPQHF
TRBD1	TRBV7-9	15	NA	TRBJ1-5	TGTGCCAGCAGCTTCTCAGGGGGCTTCAATCAGCCCCAGCATTTT	CASSFSGGFNQPQHF